This T cell receptor (beta chain) was profiled in a study of blood T cell repertoires in COVID-19. Background on the study: The United States, Italy and Spain supplied acute and convalescent COVID-19 samples. Sources were T cells, B-cell-depleted T cells, or PBMCs; the material itself was cDNA or gDNA.

In the original analysis: Reference gene primers were amplified, and this amplification served to estimate nucleated cell counts. Clones were sequenced by immunoSEQ multiplex PCR, and TCRdb holds only the in-frame ones, with some missing. V and J calls plus clone size are reproduced from that table; the DNA served to infer D and trimming. In the table there are around 70,000 clones, roughly nine tenths of which are singletons. This CDR3 comprises 16 residues. Germline V lookup: CDR1 SGHRS, CDR2 YFSETQ. Trimming cost V 4 bases and J 1 base; bases outside gene matches: 9. This sequence joins TRBV5-1 and TRBJ2-3; 7 nucleotides line up with TRBD2. The sequencing input was peripheral blood. This TCR was sampled from a human donor in a cohort sampled during active COVID-19. DNA of the CDR3: TGCGCCAGCAGCGCTCGGGAGGTATCGGGCACAGATACGCAGTATTTT. As protein: CASSAREVSGTDTQYF. Complete variable domain (other parts from reference TRBV5-1 and TRBJ2-3): KAGVTQTPRYLIKTRGQQVTLSCSPISGHRSVSWYQQTPGQGLQFLFEYFSETQRNKGNFPGRFSGRQFSNSRSEMNVSTLELGDSALYLCASSAREVSGTDTQYFGPGTRLTVL.